These T cell receptor beta chains were read from a single sample in a study of vaccination effects on CD4 cells after COVID-19. Here immunoSEQ multiplex PCR was the method, and the copy in TCRdb shows in-frame clones only, minus some. The data hold approximately 47,000 clones, with around 70% observed a single time. Antigens for these TCRs are unknown. Sample: CD4+ T cells from PBMCs cultured without peptide, taken after COVID-19 vaccination. The receptors were gathered from a human donor who received a COVID-19 vaccine. The CDR3 runs from the conserved cysteine through the conserved F or W. A D gene is named only where the DNA matches it firmly. Some rows mark clone size as missing; the rest say once, few, many or name a class of expanded clone.

clone_size j_call d_call v_call cdr3_aa cdr3_nt
few TRBJ2-2 - TRBV5-4 CASSPPASTNTGELFF TGTGCCAGCAGCCCCCCGGCTAGCACGAACACCGGGGAGCTGTTTTTT
- TRBJ2-1 - TRBV3-1/TRBV3-2 CASSQDLNNEQFF TGTGCCAGCAGCCAAGACTTGAACAATGAGCAGTTCTTC
- TRBJ2-1 - TRBV20-1 CSARGYNEQFF TGCAGTGCTAGGGGCTACAATGAGCAGTTCTTC
once TRBJ1-5 TRBD1 TRBV30 CAWQGAGDQPQHF TGTGCCTGGCAGGGGGCGGGGGATCAGCCCCAGCATTTT
few TRBJ2-7 TRBD1 TRBV5-1 CASSGNRGHEQYF TGCGCCAGCAGCGGAAACAGGGGCCACGAGCAGTACTTC
few TRBJ1-6 TRBD1 TRBV18 CASSPNRGDSPLHF TGTGCCAGCTCACCAAACAGGGGGGATTCACCCCTCCACTTT
- TRBJ2-5 - TRBV9 CASSMDNERMETQYF TGTGCCAGCAGTATGGACAACGAGCGGATGGAGACCCAGTACTTC
few TRBJ2-4 - TRBV5-4 CASSPTGGSDAKNIQYF TGTGCCAGCAGCCCCACCGGCGGTAGCGATGCCAAAAACATTCAGTACTTC
few TRBJ2-4 - TRBV4-1 CASSQDNQGNQKNIQYF TGCGCCAGCAGCCAAGACAACCAGGGGAATCAGAAAAACATTCAGTACTTC
- TRBJ1-2 - TRBV18 CASSPDAVYGYTF TGTGCCAGCTCACCAGATGCCGTCTATGGCTACACCTTC
few TRBJ1-1 - TRBV7-9 CASSPRGTLMNTEAFF TGTGCCAGCAGCCCTAGGGGGACTCTCATGAACACTGAAGCTTTCTTT
few TRBJ2-7 TRBD2 TRBV5-1 CASSLGSGGTYEQYF TGCGCCAGCAGCTTGGGCAGCGGGGGGACCTACGAGCAGTACTTC
medium-sized TRBJ1-6 TRBD1 TRBV3-1/TRBV3-2 CASSQAGTGSNSPLHF TGTGCCAGCAGCCAAGCGGGGACAGGGAGTAATTCACCCCTCCACTTT
once TRBJ1-3 - TRBV3-1/TRBV3-2 CASSHKDPARAIYF TGTGCCAGCAGCCATAAGGACCCCGCGAGGGCCATATATTTT
- TRBJ1-2 - TRBV24-1 CATMGAEGYTF TGTGCCACCATGGGGGCGGAGGGCTACACCTTC
few TRBJ1-3 - TRBV5-1 CASRPNSEGNTIYF TGCGCCAGCCGACCCAACTCAGAGGGAAACACCATATATTTT
- TRBJ2-1 TRBD2 TRBV7-9 CASSPRLADANEQFF TGTGCCAGCAGCCCACGACTAGCGGATGCCAATGAGCAGTTCTTC
- TRBJ1-1 TRBD1 TRBV5-1 CASSPAPDRVTEAFF TGCGCCAGCAGCCCCGCCCCGGACAGGGTCACTGAAGCTTTCTTT
- TRBJ1-2 - TRBV11-2 CASSLEYRYGYTF TGTGCCAGCAGCTTAGAATACCGGTATGGCTACACCTTC
few TRBJ2-2 - TRBV19 CASSSDGATGELFF TGTGCCAGTAGTTCGGACGGTGCGACCGGGGAGCTGTTTTTT
- TRBJ1-4 - TRBV7-9 CASSFRVLGTGEKLFF TGTGCCAGCAGCTTTCGGGTCCTCGGGACGGGTGAAAAACTGTTTTTT
once TRBJ2-7 TRBD2 TRBV3-1/TRBV3-2 CASSQEVTSDSYEQYF TGTGCCAGCAGCCAAGAAGTAACTAGCGACTCCTACGAGCAGTACTTC
- TRBJ2-7 - TRBV10-3 CAIGSDVYEQYF TGTGCCATCGGGTCGGACGTCTACGAGCAGTACTTC
- TRBJ2-7 TRBD1 TRBV6-5 CASSYPQGQQYF TGTGCCAGCAGTTACCCACAGGGGCAGCAGTACTTC
few TRBJ1-1 TRBD1 TRBV27 CASRRQGGTEAFF TGTGCCAGCAGACGACAGGGGGGCACTGAAGCTTTCTTT
few TRBJ1-1 - TRBV10-3 CAISVTGNTEAFF TGTGCCATCAGTGTTACTGGGAACACTGAAGCTTTCTTT
- TRBJ2-7 - TRBV28 CASRRLGSSYEQYF TGTGCCAGCAGGAGACTGGGGAGCTCCTACGAGCAGTACTTC